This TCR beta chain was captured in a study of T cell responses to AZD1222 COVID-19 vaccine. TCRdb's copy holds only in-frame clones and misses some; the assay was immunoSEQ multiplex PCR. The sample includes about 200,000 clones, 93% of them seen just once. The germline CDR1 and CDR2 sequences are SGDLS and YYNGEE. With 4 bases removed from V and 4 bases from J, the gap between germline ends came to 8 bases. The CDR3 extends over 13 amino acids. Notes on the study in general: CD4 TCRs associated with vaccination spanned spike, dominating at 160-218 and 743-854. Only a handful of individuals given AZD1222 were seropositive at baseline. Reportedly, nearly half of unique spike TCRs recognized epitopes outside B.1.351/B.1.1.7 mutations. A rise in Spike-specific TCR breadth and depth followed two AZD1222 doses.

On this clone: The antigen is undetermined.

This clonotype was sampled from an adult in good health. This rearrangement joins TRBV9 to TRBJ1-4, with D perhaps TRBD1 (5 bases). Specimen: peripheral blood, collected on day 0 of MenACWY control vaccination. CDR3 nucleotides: TGTGCCAGCAGCAATGGGGGTAATGAAAAACTGTTTTTT. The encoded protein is CASSNGGNEKLFF.